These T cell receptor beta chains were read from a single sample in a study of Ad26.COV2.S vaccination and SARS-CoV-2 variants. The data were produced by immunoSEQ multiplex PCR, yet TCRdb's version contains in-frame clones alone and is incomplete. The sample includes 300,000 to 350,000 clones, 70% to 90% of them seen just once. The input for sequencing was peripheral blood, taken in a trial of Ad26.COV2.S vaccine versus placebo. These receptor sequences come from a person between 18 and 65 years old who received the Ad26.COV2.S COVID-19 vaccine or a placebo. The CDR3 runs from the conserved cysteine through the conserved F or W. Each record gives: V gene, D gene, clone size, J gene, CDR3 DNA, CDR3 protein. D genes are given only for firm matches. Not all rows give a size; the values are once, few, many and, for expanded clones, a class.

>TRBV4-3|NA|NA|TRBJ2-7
TGCGCCAGCAGCCAAGACCGGGGTCGGGGCTACGAGCAGTACTTC
CASSQDRGRGYEQYF
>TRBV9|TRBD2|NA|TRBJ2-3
TGTGCCAGCAGCAGTAGCGGCGGGGGGGCCTCAGATACGCAGTATTTT
CASSSSGGGASDTQYF
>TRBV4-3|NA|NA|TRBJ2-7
TGCGCCAGCAGCCAAGATGGAGAGAACAGGGAGCACGAGCAGTACTTC
CASSQDGENREHEQYF
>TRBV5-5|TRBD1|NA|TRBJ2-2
TGTGCCAGCAGAATGGAACCGGGACAGGGCGGGGAGCTGTTTTTT
CASRMEPGQGGELFF
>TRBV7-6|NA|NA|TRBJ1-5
TGTGCCAGCAGCTTGTTAGGGGATCAGCCCCAGCATTTT
CASSLLGDQPQHF
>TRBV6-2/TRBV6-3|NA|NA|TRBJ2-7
TGTGCCAGCAGTTACTCCCCTTCCCACCGGAGGGTTCTCGACGAGCAGTACTTC
CASSYSPSHRRVLDEQYF
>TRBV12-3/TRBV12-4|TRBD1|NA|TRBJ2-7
TGTGCCAGCAGTTTCCACGGACAGGGGGTTCCGTACTTC
CASSFHGQGVPYF
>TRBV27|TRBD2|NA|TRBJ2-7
TGTGCCAGCAGTTCCCTACTAGCGGGGGGGCTCGAGCAGTACTTC
CASSSLLAGGLEQYF
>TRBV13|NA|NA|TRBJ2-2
TGTGCCAGCAGCCCCCGGGGGAACACCGGGGAGCTGTTTTTT
CASSPRGNTGELFF
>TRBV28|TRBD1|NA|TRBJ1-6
TGTGCCAGCAGGGCGGGACAGGGGCATTCACCCCTCCACTTT
CASRAGQGHSPLHF
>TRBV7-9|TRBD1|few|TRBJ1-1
TGTGCCAGCAGCTTATACGGGACAGGGGGACGGACTGAAGCTTTCTTT
CASSLYGTGGRTEAFF
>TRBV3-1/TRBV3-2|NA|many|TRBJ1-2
TGTGCCAGCAGCCAAGAGGGGGCTAACTATGGCTACACCTTC
CASSQEGANYGYTF
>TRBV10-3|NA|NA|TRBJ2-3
TGTGCCATAACATCGGACCCTCGCACAGATACGCAGTATTTT
CAITSDPRTDTQYF
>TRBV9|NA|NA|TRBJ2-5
TGTGCCAGCAGCGTAGAGGGTAGGAAAGAGACCCAGTACTTC
CASSVEGRKETQYF
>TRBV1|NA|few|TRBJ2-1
TGCACCAGCAGCCAAGGCCCAGGTGAGCAGTTCTTC
CTSSQGPGEQFF
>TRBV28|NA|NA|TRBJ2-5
TGTGCCAGCAGTTTAGGGACAATTGGCCGTTATGAGGAGACCCAGTACTTC
CASSLGTIGRYEETQYF
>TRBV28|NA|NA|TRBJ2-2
TGTGCCAGCAACGGGCCTTGGAACACCGGGGAGCTGTTTTTT
CASNGPWNTGELFF
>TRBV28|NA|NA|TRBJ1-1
TGTGCCAGCAGCCCGGGACAACTGAACACTGAAGCTTTCTTT
CASSPGQLNTEAFF
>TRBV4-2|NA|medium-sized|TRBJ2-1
TGTGCCAGCAGCAAAGAGCTGATTAATGAGCAGTTCTTC
CASSKELINEQFF
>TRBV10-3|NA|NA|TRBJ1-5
TGTGCCGCCCGCGGGGGGGCCGGTCAGCCCCAGCATTTT
CAARGGAGQPQHF
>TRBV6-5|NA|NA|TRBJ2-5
TGTGCCAGCAGTTACTCGGACCTCCGGAGCCAAGAGACCCAGTACTTC
CASSYSDLRSQETQYF
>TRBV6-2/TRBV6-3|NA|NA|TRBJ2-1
TGTGCCAGCAGTTACGGGAATGAGCAGTTCTTC
CASSYGNEQFF
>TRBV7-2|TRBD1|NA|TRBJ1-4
TGTGCCAGCAAGCAGGGGGTGGATGAAAAACTGTTTTTT
CASKQGVDEKLFF
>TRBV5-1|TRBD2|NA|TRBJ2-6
TGCGCCAGCAGCTTGGCCGCGACGGGGGGGCCAGGGGCCAACGTCCTGACTTTC
CASSLAATGGPGANVLTF
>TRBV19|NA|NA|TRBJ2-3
TGTGCCAGTAGTCCTGCGTCTAGCACAGATACGCAGTATTTT
CASSPASSTDTQYF
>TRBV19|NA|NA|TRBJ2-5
TGTGCCAGTAGTCCCGACGGGGCAGTTCAAGAGACCCAGTACTTC
CASSPDGAVQETQYF
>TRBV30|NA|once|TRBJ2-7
TGTGCCTGGAGTGTAGAGGCAGGGAGAGTGTACGAGCAGTACTTC
CAWSVEAGRVYEQYF
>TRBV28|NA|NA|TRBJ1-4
TGTGCCAGCAGTTTGGGGGGTTCGACTAATGAAAAACTGTTTTTT
CASSLGGSTNEKLFF
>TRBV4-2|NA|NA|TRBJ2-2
TGTGCCAGCAGCCAAGCCGTAGCGGCGAACACCGGGGAGCTGTTTTTT
CASSQAVAANTGELFF
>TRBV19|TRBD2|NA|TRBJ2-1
TGTGCCAGTAGTATAATCGGGGGGGACTACAATGAGCAGTTCTTC
CASSIIGGDYNEQFF
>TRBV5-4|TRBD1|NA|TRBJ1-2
TGTGCCAGCAGCCGTCCAGGAGGGGGCGCTGATGGCTACACCTTC
CASSRPGGGADGYTF
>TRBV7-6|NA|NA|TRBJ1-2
TGTGCCAGCAGCTTAGCGACAGGCAACTATGGCTACACCTTC
CASSLATGNYGYTF
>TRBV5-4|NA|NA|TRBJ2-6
TGTGCCAGCAGCTTGGGGGACACCTCTGGGGCCAACGTCCTGACTTTC
CASSLGDTSGANVLTF
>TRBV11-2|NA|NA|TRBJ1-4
TGTGCCAGCAGCTTAGAGGACGACAGAAAACTGTTTTTT
CASSLEDDRKLFF
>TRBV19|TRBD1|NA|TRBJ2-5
TGTGCCAGTAGTATCCATCCGCTACAGGGGCCAGAGACCCAGTACTTC
CASSIHPLQGPETQYF
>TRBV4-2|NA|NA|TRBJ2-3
TGTGCCAGCAGCCAAGGTGATTTCGAGTCCCTTTGGGGGGCGGCTGCCAGCACAGATACGCAGTATTTT
CASSQGDFESLWGAAASTDTQYF
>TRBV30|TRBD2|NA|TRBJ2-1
TGTGCCTTAGCCCCTAGCGGATACAATGAGCAGTTCTTC
CALAPSGYNEQFF
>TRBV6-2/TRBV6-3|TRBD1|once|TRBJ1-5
TGTGCCAGCAGTTACAGGGGGCAGGGGGCAAATCAGCCCCAGCATTTT
CASSYRGQGANQPQHF
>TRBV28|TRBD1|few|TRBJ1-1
TGTGCCAGCAGGGGGACAGGGCCCCCCACTGAAGCTTTCTTT
CASRGTGPPTEAFF
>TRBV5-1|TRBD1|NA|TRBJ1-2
TGCGCCAGCAGCTCGACAGGGCTGGGTGGCTACACCTTC
CASSSTGLGGYTF
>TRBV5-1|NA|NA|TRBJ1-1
TGCGCCAGCAGCTTGGAACTGCATTATGAAGCTTTCTTT
CASSLELHYEAFF
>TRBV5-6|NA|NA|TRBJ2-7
TGTGCCAGCAGCTTGGGACACCTCTACGAGCAGTACTTC
CASSLGHLYEQYF
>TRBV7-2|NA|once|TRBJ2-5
TGTGCCAGCAGCTTGGCAGGGCGTAACCAAGAGACCCAGTACTTC
CASSLAGRNQETQYF
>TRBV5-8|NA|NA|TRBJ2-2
TGTGCCAGCAGCCCCCAGGGAGTTTTTGGCGGGGAGCTGTTTTTT
CASSPQGVFGGELFF
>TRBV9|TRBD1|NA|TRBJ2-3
TGTGCCAGCAGCGTAGAAGGGGGCTCGTCAGATACGCAGTATTTT
CASSVEGGSSDTQYF
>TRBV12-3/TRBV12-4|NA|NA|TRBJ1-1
TGTGCCAGCATGGGATCGACGAACACTGAAGCTTTCTTT
CASMGSTNTEAFF
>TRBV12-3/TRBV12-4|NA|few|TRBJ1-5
TGTGCCAGCAGTTTGGGGCTATCCCAGCATTTT
CASSLGLSQHF
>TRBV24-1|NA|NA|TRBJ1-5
TGTGCCACCAGGGCGGTCTCCCTGCGGGGGAACCATAGCAATCAGCCCCAGCATTTT
CATRAVSLRGNHSNQPQHF
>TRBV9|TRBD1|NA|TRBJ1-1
TGTGCCAGCAGCGTACACAGGGGAAACACTGAAGCTTTCTTT
CASSVHRGNTEAFF